One sample yielded the 4 T cell receptor beta chains listed below, sequenced in a study of blood T cell repertoires in COVID-19. Assay: immunoSEQ multiplex PCR; the TCRdb copy retains only in-frame clones and omits some. The sample lists about 300,000 clones, around 92% occurring once. Sample: peripheral blood. Receptor source: a woman aged 30 to 39 with COVID-19, enrolled during active disease.

J is TRBJ2-2 and V is TRBV7-6; D gene unclear. Germline V gives CDR1 SGHVS, CDR2 FNYEAQ. V lost 1 base and J lost 4, with 4 bases in between. This CDR3 region has 13 residues. CDR3 nucleotide sequence: TGTGCCAGCAGCTTAGATAGCACCGGGGAGCTGTTTTTT. Amino acids: CASSLDSTGELFF. Filled out from reference TRBV7-6 and TRBJ2-2, the complete variable domain reads GAGVSQSPRYKVTKRGQDVALRCDPISGHVSLYWYRQALGQGPEFLTYFNYEAQQDKSGLPNDRFSAERPEGSISTLTIQRTEQRDSAMYRCASSLDSTGELFFGEGSRLTVL.

This clone was seen only a few times. The junction does not match germline at one end; this may be a read error. This chain connects TRBV20-1 to TRBJ1-1, with D tentatively TRBD1 (5 bases). The CDR3 has 9 amino acids. Germline CDR1 and CDR2: DFQATT and SNEGSKA (reference sequence). CDR3 residues: CSASPTVTF. The CDR3 DNA is TGCAGTGCAAGCCCGACAGTGACCTTT.

The chain is built from TRBV4-3 and TRBJ2-7; D is perhaps TRBD1 (6 bases). Trimming left V 1 base short and J 2 bases short, with 15 bases between. CDR1 and CDR2 from the germline V gene are LGHNA and YSLEER. The CDR3 sequence is 16 residues long. The CDR3, as DNA: TGCGCCAGCAGCCAAGGGGCGCAGGGGTCCACCTACGAGCAGTACTTC. Translating gives CASSQGAQGSTYEQYF.

V usage is TRBV9 and J usage is TRBJ2-3; 8 nucleotides match TRBD2. V was clipped by 3 bases and J by 4 bases; unmatched bases: 16. CDR1 and CDR2 (germline): SGDLS, YYNGEE. This CDR3 is built from 18 residues. CDR3 sequence (DNA): TGTGCCAGCAGCGAAGGAGGTTCGGGGACTAGAATTCCAGATACGCAGTATTTT. Translated, it gives CASSEGGSGTRIPDTQYF.